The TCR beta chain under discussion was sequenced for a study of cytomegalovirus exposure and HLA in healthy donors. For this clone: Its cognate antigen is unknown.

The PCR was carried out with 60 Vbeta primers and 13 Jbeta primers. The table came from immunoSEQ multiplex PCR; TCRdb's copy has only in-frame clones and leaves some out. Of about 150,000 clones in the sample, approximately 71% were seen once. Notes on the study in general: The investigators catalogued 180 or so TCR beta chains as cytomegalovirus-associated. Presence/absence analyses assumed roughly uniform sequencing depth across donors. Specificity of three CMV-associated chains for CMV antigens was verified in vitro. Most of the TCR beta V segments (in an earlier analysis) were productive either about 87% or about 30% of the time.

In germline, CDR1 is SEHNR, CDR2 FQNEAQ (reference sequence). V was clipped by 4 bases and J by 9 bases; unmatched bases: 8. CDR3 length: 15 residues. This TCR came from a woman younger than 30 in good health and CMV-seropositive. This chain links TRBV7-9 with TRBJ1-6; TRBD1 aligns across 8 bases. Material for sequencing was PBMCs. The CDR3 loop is CASSSPRQGASPLHF. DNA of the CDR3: TGTGCCAGCAGCTCCCCCCGGCAGGGGGCTTCACCCCTCCACTTT.